A selection of T cell receptor beta chains follows, all from one sample in a study of T cells in Graves' hyperthyroidism and ophthalmopathy. Using its own MiXCR run on the multiplex PCR reads, TCRdb lists one record per CDR3 protein. Counted here are around 530,000 distinct CDR3 sequences, 15% to 20% occurring once; the ten biggest clones make up approximately 18%. The specimen was blood. Receptors originate from a woman between 18 and 30 years old with Graves' ophthalmopathy. Both conserved end residues are part of each CDR3. The order of the fields is D gene, clone size, J gene, V gene, CDR3 DNA, CDR3 protein. The D gene is left open where the match is weak. Size tells how often a clone was seen (once, few, many) or the class of an expanded clone, and some rows leave it out.

d_gene: NA; abundance: NA; j_gene: TRBJ2-1; v_gene: TRBV11-2; CDR3nt: TGTGCCAGCAGCTTATATAGATCCAGCTCCTACAATGAGCAGTTCTTC; CDR3aa: CASSLYRSSSYNEQFF
d_gene: NA; abundance: once; j_gene: TRBJ1-5; v_gene: TRBV2; CDR3nt: TGTGCCAGCAGTGATTTCGTGGGTCATCAGCCCCAGCATTTT; CDR3aa: CASSDFVGHQPQHF
d_gene: TRBD1; abundance: NA; j_gene: TRBJ1-5; v_gene: TRBV28; CDR3nt: TGTGCCAGCAGACTTGGGACAGCTGCTAGCAATCAGCCCCAGCATTTT; CDR3aa: CASRLGTAASNQPQHF
d_gene: NA; abundance: many; j_gene: TRBJ2-7; v_gene: TRBV11-1; CDR3nt: TGTGCCAGCAGATCCCGGGACATGTCCTACGAGCAGTACTTC; CDR3aa: CASRSRDMSYEQYF
d_gene: NA; abundance: many; j_gene: TRBJ2-7; v_gene: TRBV25-1; CDR3nt: TGTGCCAGCAGTGGAAGGGGTAGGACCCTTGCATCTTTCGCCTACGAGCAGTACTTC; CDR3aa: CASSGRGRTLASFAYEQYF
d_gene: NA; abundance: NA; j_gene: TRBJ2-7; v_gene: TRBV4-1; CDR3nt: TGCGCCAGCAGCCAAGATTACGGGAACGCATTCCACGAGCAGTACTTC; CDR3aa: CASSQDYGNAFHEQYF
d_gene: NA; abundance: few; j_gene: TRBJ1-5; v_gene: TRBV18; CDR3nt: TGTGCCAGCTCACCATCCGGGGCAGTAAATAGCAATCAGCCCCAGCATTTT; CDR3aa: CASSPSGAVNSNQPQHF
d_gene: NA; abundance: many; j_gene: TRBJ2-5; v_gene: TRBV30; CDR3nt: TGTGCCTGGAGACTAGCAAAGGAGACCCAGTACTTC; CDR3aa: CAWRLAKETQYF
d_gene: NA; abundance: few; j_gene: TRBJ2-7; v_gene: TRBV6-1; CDR3nt: TGTGCCAGCATCGGAGGAGAACTCTACGAGCAGTACTTC; CDR3aa: CASIGGELYEQYF
d_gene: NA; abundance: NA; j_gene: TRBJ2-1; v_gene: TRBV5-4; CDR3nt: TGTGCCAGCAGCGGAGGGACAGCTTACAATGAGCAGTTCTTC; CDR3aa: CASSGGTAYNEQFF
d_gene: NA; abundance: few; j_gene: TRBJ2-7; v_gene: TRBV2; CDR3nt: TGTGCCAGCAGTGAAGCGGGGCAGGGGAGGCAGTACTTC; CDR3aa: CASSEAGQGRQYF
d_gene: NA; abundance: many; j_gene: TRBJ1-1; v_gene: TRBV6-1; CDR3nt: TGTGCCAGCTGCGGGGCGGGGGAGGCCACTGAAGCTTTCTTT; CDR3aa: CASCGAGEATEAFF
d_gene: NA; abundance: few; j_gene: TRBJ1-1; v_gene: TRBV19; CDR3nt: TGTGCCAGCATGGACGGGAGGACCACTGAAGCTTTCTTT; CDR3aa: CASMDGRTTEAFF
d_gene: TRBD1; abundance: few; j_gene: TRBJ2-2; v_gene: TRBV6-2/TRBV6-3; CDR3nt: TGTGCCAGCAGTGTACAGGGGACCACCGGGGAGCTGTTTTTT; CDR3aa: CASSVQGTTGELFF
d_gene: NA; abundance: few; j_gene: TRBJ1-1; v_gene: TRBV6-1; CDR3nt: TGTGCCAGCATCGGGGTTGAAGCTTTCTTT; CDR3aa: CASIGVEAFF
d_gene: TRBD1; abundance: many; j_gene: TRBJ1-2; v_gene: TRBV11-2; CDR3nt: TGTGCCAGCAGCTTGGTCTTTGGGACAGTTTATGGCTACACCTTC; CDR3aa: CASSLVFGTVYGYTF
d_gene: NA; abundance: NA; j_gene: TRBJ2-7; v_gene: TRBV7-6; CDR3nt: TGTGCCAGCAGCTTAGAGGAGGGGGGGGGTTACGAGCAGTACTTC; CDR3aa: CASSLEEGGGYEQYF
d_gene: NA; abundance: few; j_gene: TRBJ1-5; v_gene: TRBV28; CDR3nt: TGTGCCAGCAGGGACCAGGGCTTAGGGAATCAGCCCCAGCATTTT; CDR3aa: CASRDQGLGNQPQHF
d_gene: TRBD1; abundance: few; j_gene: TRBJ1-4; v_gene: TRBV6-2/TRBV6-3; CDR3nt: TGTGCCAGCAGTTTTCGACAGGGGGGAACTAATGAAAAACTGTTTTTT; CDR3aa: CASSFRQGGTNEKLFF
d_gene: NA; abundance: NA; j_gene: TRBJ1-1; v_gene: TRBV7-9; CDR3nt: TGTGCCAGCAGCTTGGGTGCGGAACTCACTGAAGCTTTCTTT; CDR3aa: CASSLGAELTEAFF
d_gene: TRBD2; abundance: many; j_gene: TRBJ2-2; v_gene: TRBV2; CDR3nt: TGTGCCAAAAGGACTAGCGGGGGGGCGGGCACCGGGGAGCTGTTTTTT; CDR3aa: CAKRTSGGAGTGELFF
d_gene: NA; abundance: many; j_gene: TRBJ1-2; v_gene: TRBV7-3; CDR3nt: TGTGCCAGCAGCTCACCCGGAGAGGTTTATGGCTACACCTTC; CDR3aa: CASSSPGEVYGYTF
d_gene: NA; abundance: many; j_gene: TRBJ2-5; v_gene: TRBV3-1; CDR3nt: TGTGCCAGCAGCCAAGATACGGGGATAGCAGAGACCCAGTACTTC; CDR3aa: CASSQDTGIAETQYF
d_gene: NA; abundance: NA; j_gene: TRBJ1-2; v_gene: TRBV30; CDR3nt: TGTGCCTGGAACCAGGACAATGGCTACACCTTC; CDR3aa: CAWNQDNGYTF
d_gene: NA; abundance: many; j_gene: TRBJ2-3; v_gene: TRBV3-1; CDR3nt: TGTGCCAGCAGCCAAGGACTTGCCGGTATCTCAACTAGCACAGATACGCAGTATTTT; CDR3aa: CASSQGLAGISTSTDTQYF
d_gene: NA; abundance: many; j_gene: TRBJ2-5; v_gene: TRBV4-3; CDR3nt: TGCGCCAGCAGCCAAGCCCAGGGGGGAGGAGAGACCCAGTACTTC; CDR3aa: CASSQAQGGGETQYF
d_gene: NA; abundance: few; j_gene: TRBJ1-1; v_gene: TRBV6-1; CDR3nt: TGTGCCAGCATCCGTTGGGGGGGGGAAGCTTTCTTT; CDR3aa: CASIRWGGEAFF
d_gene: TRBD2; abundance: few; j_gene: TRBJ2-1; v_gene: TRBV4-1; CDR3nt: TGCGCCAGCAGCCAAGAAAACGGGAGGGCCTCGGTTGAGCAGTTCTTC; CDR3aa: CASSQENGRASVEQFF
d_gene: NA; abundance: NA; j_gene: TRBJ2-2; v_gene: TRBV28; CDR3nt: TGTGCCAGCAGTCGCGACAGTTCTGGCACCGGGGAGCTGTTTTTT; CDR3aa: CASSRDSSGTGELFF
d_gene: NA; abundance: many; j_gene: TRBJ2-3; v_gene: TRBV7-6; CDR3nt: TGTGCCAGCAGCAAGGTATTGGAGGGCCTGACAGATACGCAGTATTTT; CDR3aa: CASSKVLEGLTDTQYF
d_gene: NA; abundance: many; j_gene: TRBJ2-2; v_gene: TRBV18; CDR3nt: TGTGCCAGCTCACCACCGGTCCGGTCGAACACCGGGGAGCTGTTTTTT; CDR3aa: CASSPPVRSNTGELFF
d_gene: NA; abundance: many; j_gene: TRBJ2-3; v_gene: TRBV4-1; CDR3nt: TGCGCCAGCAGCCAAGGACCAGCCACAGATACGCAGTATTTT; CDR3aa: CASSQGPATDTQYF
d_gene: TRBD1; abundance: NA; j_gene: TRBJ1-5; v_gene: TRBV20-1; CDR3nt: TGCAGTGCTAGAGTTCAGGACAGGGAAAATCAGCCCCAGCATTTT; CDR3aa: CSARVQDRENQPQHF
d_gene: TRBD1; abundance: NA; j_gene: TRBJ2-1; v_gene: TRBV19; CDR3nt: TGTGCCAGTAGTACTGGGACAGGGGGTAGGAATGAGCAGTTCTTC; CDR3aa: CASSTGTGGRNEQFF
d_gene: TRBD2; abundance: few; j_gene: TRBJ2-2; v_gene: TRBV4-2; CDR3nt: TGTGCCAGCAGCCCCTTAGGAGGCGGGACTAGCGGGAGTAGAGCAACCGGGGAGCTGTTTTTT; CDR3aa: CASSPLGGGTSGSRATGELFF
d_gene: TRBD2; abundance: NA; j_gene: TRBJ2-2; v_gene: TRBV28; CDR3nt: TGTGCCAGCAGTCTAATGACTAGCGGGCTGTTTACCGGGGAGCTGTTTTTT; CDR3aa: CASSLMTSGLFTGELFF
d_gene: NA; abundance: NA; j_gene: TRBJ1-1; v_gene: TRBV19; CDR3nt: TGTGCCAGTAGAAGTGGAGAGAAAGCTTTCTTT; CDR3aa: CASRSGEKAFF
d_gene: NA; abundance: many; j_gene: TRBJ1-3; v_gene: TRBV3-1; CDR3nt: TGTGCCAGCAGCCAAGAGGCGGTATCGGGAAACACCATATATTTT; CDR3aa: CASSQEAVSGNTIYF
d_gene: NA; abundance: NA; j_gene: TRBJ1-1; v_gene: TRBV10-2; CDR3nt: TGCGCCAGCAGGTCCAGGACAGTGAACACTGAAGCTTTCTTT; CDR3aa: CASRSRTVNTEAFF
d_gene: NA; abundance: NA; j_gene: TRBJ2-2; v_gene: TRBV6-2/TRBV6-3; CDR3nt: TGTGCCAGCAGTTACGAGGGTAGTTACACCGGGGAGCTGTTTTTT; CDR3aa: CASSYEGSYTGELFF
d_gene: NA; abundance: NA; j_gene: TRBJ1-5; v_gene: TRBV19; CDR3nt: TGTGCCAGTAGTATTAGGGATGGGGGTTGGGCCCAGCATTTT; CDR3aa: CASSIRDGGWAQHF
d_gene: TRBD2; abundance: many; j_gene: TRBJ2-1; v_gene: TRBV28; CDR3nt: TGTGCCACCGTAAACGGTGGACTAGCGGGAGTCCGATCCTACAATGAGCAGTTCTTC; CDR3aa: CATVNGGLAGVRSYNEQFF
d_gene: NA; abundance: many; j_gene: TRBJ1-1; v_gene: TRBV7-9; CDR3nt: TGTGCCAGCAGCCCCCCGGCGGGGAGCGGGCCGCGGGAAGCTTTCTTT; CDR3aa: CASSPPAGSGPREAFF
d_gene: NA; abundance: few; j_gene: TRBJ2-7; v_gene: TRBV2; CDR3nt: TGTGCCAGCGGCGTCACAAACGAGCAGTACTTC; CDR3aa: CASGVTNEQYF
d_gene: NA; abundance: many; j_gene: TRBJ1-1; v_gene: TRBV6-1; CDR3nt: TGTGCCAGCAGTCGACCGGGGGTTGAAGCTTTCTTT; CDR3aa: CASSRPGVEAFF
d_gene: TRBD2; abundance: NA; j_gene: TRBJ2-1; v_gene: TRBV20-1; CDR3nt: TGCAGTGCTCGAAGGGGGCCTAGCGGGATTAATGAGCAGTTCTTC; CDR3aa: CSARRGPSGINEQFF
d_gene: TRBD1; abundance: many; j_gene: TRBJ1-1; v_gene: TRBV4-2; CDR3nt: TGTGCCAGCAGCCCAAAGGACAGGGGCGTAGACACTGAAGCTTTCTTT; CDR3aa: CASSPKDRGVDTEAFF
d_gene: NA; abundance: many; j_gene: TRBJ1-2; v_gene: TRBV11-2; CDR3nt: TGTGCCAGCAGCTTAGATCGGAGGGGGAACTATGGCTACACCTTC; CDR3aa: CASSLDRRGNYGYTF
d_gene: NA; abundance: NA; j_gene: TRBJ1-5; v_gene: TRBV3-1; CDR3nt: TGTGCCAGCAGCCAAGGGCAGGGGTGGAATCAGCCCCAGCATTTT; CDR3aa: CASSQGQGWNQPQHF
d_gene: TRBD1; abundance: many; j_gene: TRBJ2-7; v_gene: TRBV12-3/TRBV12-4; CDR3nt: TGTGCCAGCAGTTATTTCGGGACAGGGATCTACGAGCAGTACTTC; CDR3aa: CASSYFGTGIYEQYF
d_gene: NA; abundance: many; j_gene: TRBJ2-3; v_gene: TRBV4-1; CDR3nt: TGCGCCAGCAGCCGAGGGGGCACAGATACGCAGTATTTT; CDR3aa: CASSRGGTDTQYF
d_gene: NA; abundance: NA; j_gene: TRBJ2-5; v_gene: TRBV27; CDR3nt: TGTGCCAGCAGTTTAAACAGTTTGGCAGCCCAAGAGACCCAGTACTTC; CDR3aa: CASSLNSLAAQETQYF
d_gene: NA; abundance: few; j_gene: TRBJ2-5; v_gene: TRBV5-8; CDR3nt: TGTGCCAGCAGCTTGGACCAGAGGCGGGAGACCCAGTACTTC; CDR3aa: CASSLDQRRETQYF
d_gene: NA; abundance: few; j_gene: TRBJ1-2; v_gene: TRBV9; CDR3nt: TGTGCCAGCAGCGTAGAGGCACAGGGTAGGAACTATGGCTACACCTTC; CDR3aa: CASSVEAQGRNYGYTF